The subject of this entry is one T cell receptor beta chain. Antigen specificity is unknown. The source of the sample is a study of shared clonotypes between healthy human individuals. Whole-study context: Each donor's CD8 memory used one plate, CD8 naive two, each CD4 subset three. Study findings and constraints: Large sequencing depth failed to make sorted-subset sequencing complete, rarefaction showed. What limited the represented genetic and exposure-history diversity was the small number of donors. How much donors shared clonotypes was expected to be affected by sequencing depth.

The naive CD8 subset, CD45RO-negative cells positively selected for CCR7, excluded terminally differentiated effector memory CD45RA+ cells. Profiled with immunoSEQ multiplex PCR; TCRdb holds only in-frame clones, not every one. The sample yields roughly 1,800,000 clones, just under 95% seen once. From germline, CDR1 is SEHNR and CDR2 FQNEAQ (reference sequence). V was pared by 2 bases and J by 5 bases, with 6 bases of the junction left unmatched. This CDR3 is built from 16 residues. The J gene is TRBJ2-3, the V gene TRBV7-9, with 11 bases matching TRBD2. The sample comprised naive CD8+ T cells sorted from blood. The receptor's source is a man between 18 and 29 years old in good health. For the CDR3, the DNA is TGTGCCAGCAGCTTATTTACTAGCGGGAGTGGAGATACGCAGTATTTT. Its translation is CASSLFTSGSGDTQYF.